The T cell receptor beta chain under discussion was sequenced for a study of identical twins. This clonotype was seen once. Its target is unknown. Regarding the study as a whole: Reduced insertions were recorded for abundant cord blood beta clonotypes, with no such pattern in memory repertoires. For out-of-frame alpha sequences shared by twins, low generation probability was in excess.

TCRdb passed the 5' RACE reads through MiXCR, listing each CDR3 protein once. The sample has about 660,000 distinct CDR3 sequences, 8% to 9% seen once; the top ten hold about 0.98%. The CDR3 has 14 amino acids. Germline assignment: CDR1 SEHNR and CDR2 FQNEAQ (reference sequence). V lost 5 bases and J 1 base, leaving 12 bases between the germline ends. The same data also contributed to another study, on yellow fever vaccine responses in identical twins.

The receptor was isolated from a woman aged 18-29 years in good health. This chain connects TRBV7-9 to TRBJ2-7; D tentatively reads TRBD1 or TRBD2 (5 bases each). The sequencing sample was made of PBMCs. CDR3 residues: CASSPIGGSYEQYF. The CDR3 nucleotides read TGTGCCAGCAGCCCGATTGGGGGATCCTACGAGCAGTACTTC. Full variable domain (outside the CDR3, taken from reference TRBV7-9 and TRBJ2-7): DTGVSQNPRHKITKRGQNVTFRCDPISEHNRLYWYRQTLGQGPEFLTYFQNEAQLEKSRLLSDRFSAERPKGSFSTLEIQRTEQGDSAMYLCASSPIGGSYEQYFGPGTRLTVT.